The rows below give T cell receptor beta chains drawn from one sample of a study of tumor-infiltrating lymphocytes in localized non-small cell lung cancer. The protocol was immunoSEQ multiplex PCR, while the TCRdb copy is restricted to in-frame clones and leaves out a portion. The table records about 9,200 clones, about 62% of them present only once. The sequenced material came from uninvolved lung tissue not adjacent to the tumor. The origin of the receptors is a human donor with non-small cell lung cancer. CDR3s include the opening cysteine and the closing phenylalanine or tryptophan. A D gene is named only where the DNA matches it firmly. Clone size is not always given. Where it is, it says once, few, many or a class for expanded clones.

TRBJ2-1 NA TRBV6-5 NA CASSYGRGGSYNEQFF TGTGCCAGCAGTTACGGGCGGGGAGGCTCCTACAATGAGCAGTTCTTC
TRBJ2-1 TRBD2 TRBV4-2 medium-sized CASSLKGGGGASDEQFF TGTGCCAGCAGCCTAAAAGGTGGCGGGGGGGCTTCAGATGAGCAGTTCTTC
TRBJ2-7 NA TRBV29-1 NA CSVRPSLDEQYF TGCAGCGTTAGACCTTCCCTCGACGAGCAGTACTTC
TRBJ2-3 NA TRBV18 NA CASSPQQEPSTDTQYF TGTGCCAGCTCACCACAGCAGGAACCTAGCACAGATACGCAGTATTTT
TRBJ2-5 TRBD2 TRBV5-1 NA CASSLDASGVFWGETQYF TGCGCCAGCAGCTTGGATGCTAGCGGGGTATTTTGGGGGGAGACCCAGTACTTC
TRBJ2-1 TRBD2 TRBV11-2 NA CASSRGTSGGVNEQFF TGTGCCAGCAGCCGAGGCACTAGCGGGGGGGTAAATGAGCAGTTCTTC
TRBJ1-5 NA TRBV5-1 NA CASRPTESSNQPQHF TGCGCCAGCAGGCCGACAGAAAGCAGCAATCAGCCCCAGCATTTT
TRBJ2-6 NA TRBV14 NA CASSQGQGLSGANVLTF TGTGCCAGCAGCCAAGGTCAGGGGCTCTCTGGGGCCAACGTCCTGACTTTC
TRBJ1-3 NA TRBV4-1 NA CASSQDARANGNTIYF TGCGCCAGCAGCCAAGACGCAAGGGCCAATGGAAACACCATATATTTT
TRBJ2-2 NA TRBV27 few CASSFPGGELFF TGTGCCAGCAGTTTCCCAGGGGGGGAGCTGTTTTTT
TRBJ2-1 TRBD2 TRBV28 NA CASSSGDLRGGNEQFF TGTGCCAGCAGTTCCGGGGACCTTCGGGGGGGCAATGAGCAGTTCTTC
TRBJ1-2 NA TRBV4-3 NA CASSQEWGRSNYGYTF TGCGCCAGCAGCCAAGAATGGGGCAGATCTAACTATGGCTACACCTTC
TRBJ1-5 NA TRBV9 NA CASSLGDTHGPQHF TGTGCCAGCAGCTTAGGGGACACTCATGGGCCCCAGCATTTT
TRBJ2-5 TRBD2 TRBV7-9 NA CASSLGGGQETQYF TGTGCCAGCAGCTTAGGCGGGGGACAAGAGACCCAGTACTTC
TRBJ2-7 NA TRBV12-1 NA CASTVAHHEQYF TGTGCCAGCACAGTAGCCCACCACGAGCAGTACTTC
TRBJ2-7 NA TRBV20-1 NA CSATGTYTQYF TGCAGTGCTACGGGGACTTACACGCAGTACTTC
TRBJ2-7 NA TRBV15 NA CATSRVGSYEQYF TGTGCCACCAGCAGAGTAGGGTCCTACGAGCAGTACTTC
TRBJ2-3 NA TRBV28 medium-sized CASSSLGPGDTQYF TGTGCCAGCAGTTCACTAGGCCCGGGGGATACGCAGTATTTT
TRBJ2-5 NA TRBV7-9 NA CASSSRQTQETQYF TGTGCCAGCAGCTCACGACAGACTCAAGAGACCCAGTACTTC
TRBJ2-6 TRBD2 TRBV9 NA CASSPAGAGANVLTF TGTGCCAGCAGCCCAGCGGGGGCTGGGGCCAACGTCCTGACTTTC
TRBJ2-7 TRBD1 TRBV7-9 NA CASSGRRDRVPYEQYF TGTGCCAGCAGCGGGAGACGGGACAGGGTTCCCTACGAGCAGTACTTC
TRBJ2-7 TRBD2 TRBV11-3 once CASSLAGGSYEQYF TGTGCCAGCAGCTTAGCGGGAGGGAGCTACGAGCAGTACTTC
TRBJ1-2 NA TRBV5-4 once CASSLGGGYGYTF TGTGCCAGCAGCTTGGGAGGGGGCTATGGCTACACCTTC
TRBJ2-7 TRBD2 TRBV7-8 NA CASSHPGLASGPSSYEQYF TGCGCCAGCAGCCACCCCGGACTAGCTTCAGGACCCTCCTCCTACGAGCAGTACTTC
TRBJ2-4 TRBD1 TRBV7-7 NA CASSSSGTGGIQYF TGTGCTAGCAGCTCTAGCGGGACAGGGGGAATTCAGTACTTC
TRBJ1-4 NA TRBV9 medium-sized CASSVDLANEKLFF TGTGCCAGCAGCGTCGATTTGGCTAATGAAAAACTGTTTTTT
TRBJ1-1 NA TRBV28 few CASSLVQAGNEAFF TGTGCCAGCAGTTTAGTGCAGGCCGGGAATGAAGCTTTCTTT
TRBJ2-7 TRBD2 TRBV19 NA CASSIGGGSSYEQYF TGTGCCAGTAGTATCGGCGGGGGAAGCTCCTACGAGCAGTACTTC
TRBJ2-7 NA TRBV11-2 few CASKLGGYEQYF TGTGCCAGTAAACTGGGCGGGTACGAGCAGTACTTC
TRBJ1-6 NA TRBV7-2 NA CASSLDRLKVSPLHF TGTGCCAGCAGCTTAGACAGGCTAAAGGTGTCACCCCTCCACTTT
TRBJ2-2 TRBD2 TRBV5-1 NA CASRRLAGVNIPGELFF TGCGCCAGCAGGAGACTAGCGGGGGTCAACATCCCCGGGGAGCTGTTTTTT
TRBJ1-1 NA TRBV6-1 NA CASSDRMNTEAFF TGTGCCAGCAGTGACAGGATGAACACTGAAGCTTTCTTT
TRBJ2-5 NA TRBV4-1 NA CASSLPAQLIRHGETQYF TGCGCCAGCAGTCTCCCGGCACAGCTTATCCGTCACGGAGAGACCCAGTACTTC
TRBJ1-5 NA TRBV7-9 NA CASSLGEGYNQPQHF TGTGCCAGCAGCTTAGGAGAGGGTTACAATCAGCCCCAGCATTTT
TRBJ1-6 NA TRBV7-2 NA CASSSARGNSPLHF TGTGCCAGCAGCTCCGCGCGCGGAAATTCACCCCTCCACTTT
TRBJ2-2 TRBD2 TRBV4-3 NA CASSQDRGGGRPGELFF TGCGCCAGCAGCCAAGATAGGGGCGGGGGTCGCCCCGGGGAGCTGTTTTTT
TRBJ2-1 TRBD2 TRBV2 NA CASSAGLAGYNEQFF TGTGCCAGCAGTGCCGGACTAGCGGGGTACAATGAGCAGTTCTTC
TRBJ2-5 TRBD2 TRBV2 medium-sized CASSAGTSGGARETQYF TGTGCCAGCAGTGCAGGGACTAGCGGGGGGGCCCGAGAGACCCAGTACTTC
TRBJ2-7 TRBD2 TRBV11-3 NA CASSLPSGLAGLTGQYF TGTGCCAGCAGCCTACCTTCCGGACTAGCGGGACTGACGGGGCAGTACTTC
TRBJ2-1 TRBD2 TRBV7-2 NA CASGKAGGPYDEQFF TGTGCCAGCGGGAAGGCGGGGGGTCCCTACGATGAGCAGTTCTTC
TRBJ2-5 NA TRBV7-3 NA CASSLGGGRETQYF TGTGCCAGCAGCTTAGGGGGGGGCCGGGAGACCCAGTACTTC
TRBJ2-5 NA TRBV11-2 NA CASSLVSLETQYF TGTGCCAGCAGCTTAGTGAGCCTGGAGACCCAGTACTTC
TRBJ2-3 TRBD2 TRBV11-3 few CASSFSGALTDTQYF TGTGCCAGCAGCTTTAGCGGGGCCCTCACAGATACGCAGTATTTT
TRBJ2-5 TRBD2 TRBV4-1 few CASSPPMGGETQYF TGCGCCAGCAGCCCCCCCATGGGGGGGGAGACCCAGTACTTC
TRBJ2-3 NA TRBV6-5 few CASSFQGLNTDTQYF TGTGCCAGCAGTTTCCAGGGACTCAACACAGATACGCAGTATTTT
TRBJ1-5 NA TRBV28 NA CASTPGQNYNQPQHF TGTGCCAGCACCCCCGGACAGAATTACAATCAGCCCCAGCATTTT
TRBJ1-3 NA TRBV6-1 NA CASSEAPPGGRSGNTIYF TGTGCCAGCAGTGAAGCGCCTCCGGGAGGGCGGTCTGGAAACACCATATATTTT
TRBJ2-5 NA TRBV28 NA CASSFERREKETQYF TGTGCCAGCAGTTTTGAGCGTCGGGAGAAAGAGACCCAGTACTTC
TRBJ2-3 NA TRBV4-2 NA CASSQGLYTDTQYF TGTGCCAGCAGCCAGGGGCTATACACAGATACGCAGTATTTT
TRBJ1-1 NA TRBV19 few CASSIAFKGTGPEAFF TGTGCCAGTAGTATTGCCTTCAAAGGAACAGGGCCTGAAGCTTTCTTT
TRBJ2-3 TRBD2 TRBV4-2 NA CASSQDRGGADTQYF TGTGCCAGCAGCCAAGATCGGGGGGGGGCAGATACGCAGTATTTT
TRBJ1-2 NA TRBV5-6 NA CASSLKQGAYGYTF TGTGCCAGCAGCCTCAAACAGGGAGCGTATGGCTACACCTTC
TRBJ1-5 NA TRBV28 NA CASSLGGQPQHF TGTGCCAGCAGTTTGGGGGGCCAGCCCCAGCATTTT
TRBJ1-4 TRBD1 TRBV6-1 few CASSSGGPEKLFF TGTGCCAGCAGTTCAGGGGGACCTGAAAAACTGTTTTTT
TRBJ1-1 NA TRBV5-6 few CASSSKTREAFF TGTGCCAGCAGCTCGAAAACCCGTGAAGCTTTCTTT
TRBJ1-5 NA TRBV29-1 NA CSVGGVGGNQPQHF TGCAGCGTGGGGGGGGTAGGAGGCAATCAGCCCCAGCATTTT
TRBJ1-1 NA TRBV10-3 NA CAISESGGHTEAFF TGTGCCATCAGTGAGTCGGGGGGGCACACTGAAGCTTTCTTT
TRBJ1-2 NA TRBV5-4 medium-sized CASSLVSVSYGYTF TGTGCCAGCAGCTTAGTGAGTGTCTCCTATGGCTACACCTTC